What follows is one T cell receptor beta chain and its context. The sequenced patients had an expansion of CD8+CD57+ cells seen by flow cytometry. Every patient presented with severe acquired aplastic anemia. By the time of blood sampling, patients had still received no therapy. This entry is derived from a study of CD8+CD57+ T cells in acquired aplastic anemia. Across the whole study: The study obtained an average of about 3.4 ug of DNA from sorted CD4+ and CD8+ cells.

Trimming took 7 bases from V and 2 from J, leaving 11 bases between them. Germline CDR1 reads MGHDK; CDR2 reads SYGVNS. This CDR3 has 13 amino acids. TCR beta VDJ and CDR3 profiles were obtained from a genomic DNA template. MiXCR was run by TCRdb on the reads, yielding one entry per CDR3 protein. The sample holds just over 200,000 distinct CDR3 sequences; 55% to 65% are singletons and the top ten take roughly 50%. The rearrangement uses TRBV25-1 and TRBJ1-2, with D perhaps matching TRBD1 (5 bases). Sequenced material: sorted CD4+, CD8+, or CD8+CD57+ T cells (not recorded which) from PBMCs. This receptor was identified in a human donor with aplastic anemia. CDR3 nucleotide sequence: TGTGCCAGCAAACCCCGGGACAACTATGGCTACACCTTC. It translates to CASKPRDNYGYTF.